A single sample is the source of the 32 T cell receptor beta chains below, sequenced in a study of T-cell memory formation after mild COVID-19. TCRdb reprocessed the 5' RACE reads with MiXCR, giving one entry per CDR3 protein. The sample holds 270,000 or so distinct CDR3 sequences, around 15% seen once. Sequencing was performed on PBMCs or a T cell subset sorted from them (not recorded which). The receptors shown here come from a man aged 18 to 29 who had mild COVID-19 (a few samples of this study predate the infection). Cell type and time point are not known.

This clonotype has at least ten counts. The rearrangement links TRBV7-2 to TRBJ2-3, with D perhaps matching TRBD2 (7 bases). V was cut by 5 bases and J by 4 bases, with 16 bases left in between. The CDR3 has 15 residues. Germline V CDR1 and CDR2: SGHTA, FQGNSA. Here the CDR3 reads CASSLVGGAPDTQYF. For the CDR3, the DNA is TGTGCCAGCAGCCTAGTGGGGGGGGCCCCAGATACGCAGTATTTT.

In this sample, this clonotype turned up many times. The genes are TRBV11-2 and TRBJ2-3, with 8 positions matching TRBD2. V dropped 5 bases and J dropped 0; count of bases not matched to a gene: 10. The CDR3 length is 17 residues. Per germline, CDR1 SGHAT and CDR2 FQNNGV. CDR3 in amino acids: CASSPFPGGSSTDTQYF. CDR3 in DNA: TGTGCCAGCAGCCCTTTTCCGGGGGGGTCTAGCACAGATACGCAGTATTTT.

V usage is TRBV12-3 or TRBV12-4 and J usage is TRBJ1-3, with D possibly matching TRBD1 (6 bases). This CDR3 region has 15 residues. V gave up 4 bases and J gave up 0 bases, with 10 bases separating them. CDR3 sequence reads: CASSSYRASGNTIYF. In DNA, the CDR3 is TGTGCCAGCAGTTCGTACAGGGCCTCTGGAAACACCATATATTTT.

The chain's CDR3 is CASSVEDSPDTQYF. DNA of the CDR3: TGTGCCAGCAGCGTAGAGGATAGCCCAGATACGCAGTATTTT. The chain links TRBV9 to TRBJ2-3; D not resolved. The CDR3 loop spans 14 amino acids. The V and J ends lost 0 bases and 4 bases respectively, with 9 bases between them. Germline CDR1 and CDR2: SGDLS and YYNGEE. Drawing the rest from reference TRBV9 and TRBJ2-3, the complete variable domain is DSGVTQTPKHLITATGQRVTLRCSPRSGDLSVYWYQQSLDQGLQFLIQYYNGEERAKGNILERFSAQQFPDLHSELNLSSLELGDSALYFCASSVEDSPDTQYFGPGTRLTVL.

This clonotype was seen ten or more times. V gene TRBV6-5 combines with J gene TRBJ2-3; 11 bases fit TRBD2. J lost 2 bases, V lost 0 bases, and 10 bases had no gene match. Germline loops: CDR1 MNHEY, CDR2 SVGAGI. The CDR3 length is 19 residues. The CDR3 spells CASSYSIPTSGGLTDTQYF. The CDR3 bases are TGTGCCAGCAGTTACTCGATCCCCACTAGCGGGGGCCTCACAGATACGCAGTATTTT.

The rearrangement joins TRBV10-3 to TRBJ2-1, with TRBD2 identical over 13 bases. With 2 bases clipped from V and 8 bases from J, the junction kept 3 bases outside the gene matches. Germline V gives CDR1 ENHRY, CDR2 SYGVKD. The CDR3 loop spans 15 amino acids. CDR3 in DNA: TGTGCCATCAGTGAGACTACTAGCGGGGGGGATGAGCAGTTCTTC. Its protein product is CAISETTSGGDEQFF.

CDR3 sequence (DNA): TGTGCCAGCAAGGAGCGTGGGACAGCCCCCCAGTACTTC. Protein product: CASKERGTAPQYF. The rearrangement uses TRBV2 and TRBJ2-5, with TRBD1 matching over 7 bases. Germline V gene lookup returns CDR1 SNHLY and CDR2 FYNNEI. The CDR3 covers 13 residues. The V and J ends lost 7 bases and 9 bases, in that order; junction bases with no gene match: 11.

The rearrangement uses TRBV4-2 and TRBJ2-1; 7 bases line up with TRBD2. CDR1 is LGHNA and CDR2 is YNFKEQ in the germline V gene. V was pared by 3 bases and J by 0 bases, with 14 bases of the junction left unmatched. This CDR3 spans 19 amino acids. CDR3 bases: TGTGCCAGCAGCCAGCGCGGGGGAGCGAGGGCGAGCTCCTACAATGAGCAGTTCTTC. Amino acid sequence: CASSQRGGARASSYNEQFF.

This clonotype was observed a handful of times. V is TRBV12-3 or TRBV12-4 and J is TRBJ1-5, with D perhaps matching TRBD1 (5 bases). V dropped 3 bases and J dropped 9 bases, with 9 bases sitting between them. This CDR3 spans 12 amino acids. In nucleotides, the CDR3 is TGTGCCAGCAGTTTTTCGAGGGGGCCCCAGCATTTT. Translating gives CASSFSRGPQHF.

Only a few counts were recorded for this clonotype. This rearrangement joins TRBV7-9 to TRBJ1-1; 8 nucleotides line up with TRBD1. Germline V lookup: CDR1 SEHNR, CDR2 FQNEAQ (reference sequence). J gave up 7 bases and V 5 bases, and 6 bases lay outside the gene matches. This CDR3 is 13 amino acids long. The CDR3 is CASSEGTGSEAFF. The CDR3 bases are TGTGCCAGCAGCGAAGGGACAGGAAGTGAAGCTTTCTTT.

Points on this clonotype: It may be a read error: a sequence one base away is much more abundant. The chain joins TRBV18 to TRBJ2-7; TRBD2 is a possible D gene (5 bases). The germline V gene encodes CDR1 KGHSH and CDR2 LQKENI. The CDR3 sequence is 14 residues long. CDR3 nucleotide sequence: TGTGCCAGCTCACCGGCGGGCACCGCTTACGAGCAGAACTTC. Its protein product is CASSPAGTAYEQNF.

The genes are TRBV2 and TRBJ2-4; a weak D match, TRBD1 (5 bases). Trimming removed 3 bases at V and 0 bases at J, with 12 bases between. The germline V gene has CDR1 SNHLY and CDR2 FYNNEI. The CDR3 is made up of 16 amino acids. CDR3 protein: CASSDEQGRAKNIQYF. The CDR3 DNA reads TGTGCCAGCAGTGATGAGCAGGGTAGAGCCAAAAACATTCAGTACTTC. Full variable domain (outside the CDR3, taken from reference TRBV2 and TRBJ2-4): EPEVTQTPSHQVTQMGQEVILRCVPISNHLYFYWYRQILGQKVEFLVSFYNNEISEKSEIFDDQFSVERPDGSNFTLKIRSTKLEDSAMYFCASSDEQGRAKNIQYFGAGTRLSVL.

In its sample, this clonotype was seen a few times. The chain uses TRBV5-1 and TRBJ2-1; maybe TRBD2 (6 bases). V was clipped by 4 bases and J by 1 base, with 24 bases between them. This CDR3 comprises 19 residues. The germline V gene has CDR1 SGHRS and CDR2 YFSETQ. The chain's CDR3 is CASSLGGVQGEDSYNEQFF. The DNA for the CDR3 is TGCGCCAGCAGCCTGGGCGGGGTGCAGGGAGAAGATTCCTACAATGAGCAGTTCTTC.

This clonotype was recorded once. The rearrangement uses TRBV24-1 and TRBJ2-3; no firm D call. V was pared by 4 bases and J by 4 bases, with 14 bases between. This CDR3 region has 15 residues. The germline V gene has CDR1 KGHDR and CDR2 SFDVKD. The CDR3 nucleotides read TGTGCCACCAGTGACCCCCCCGGCGACGCAGATACGCAGTATTTT. Translation: CATSDPPGDADTQYF.

This clonotype was observed many times. The chain employs TRBV7-2 and TRBJ1-2; D call uncertain. V shed 5 bases and J shed 8 bases, with 15 bases lying between them. The length of the CDR3 is 13 residues. The germline gives CDR1 SGHTA, CDR2 FQGNSA. CDR3 protein: CASSPRRDAGYTF. DNA of the CDR3: TGTGCCAGCAGCCCCCGGCGTGACGCGGGCTACACCTTC.

This clonotype was counted a few times. An end of the junction does not agree with germline; a read error may underlie this. This rearrangement joins TRBV12-3 or TRBV12-4 to TRBJ2-5, with 8 bases lining up with TRBD2. The CDR3 is 12 residues long. CDR3 DNA sequence: TGTGCCAGCAGAGCCTGGGCGGGGGGACCGCGGTTC. Translating it yields CASRAWAGGPRF.

The rearrangement uses TRBV6-2 or TRBV6-3 and TRBJ2-1; 9 bases line up with TRBD1. Germline V gives CDR1 MNHEY, CDR2 SVGEGT. This CDR3 is built from 13 residues. Trimming removed 6 bases from V and 9 bases from J; junction bases left unmatched: 6. The DNA for the CDR3 is TGTGCCAGCAGCCCACAGGGGGCCGGTGAGCAGTTCTTC. Its protein product is CASSPQGAGEQFF.

This clonotype was recorded a few times. The V gene is TRBV9, the J gene TRBJ1-2; the D gene is possibly TRBD1 (6 bases). V dropped 4 bases and J dropped 3 bases, with 16 bases sitting between them. Germline lookup yields CDR1 SGDLS and CDR2 YYNGEE. CDR3 length: 15 residues. The CDR3 DNA follows: TGTGCCAGCAGCCCGCGGGACAAAGGACACTATGGCTACACCTTC. This codes for CASSPRDKGHYGYTF.

The V call is TRBV5-1, the J call TRBJ2-1; D is perhaps TRBD1 or TRBD2 (6 bases each). Germline loops: CDR1 SGHRS, CDR2 YFSETQ. V was trimmed by 1 base and J by 0 bases, leaving 11 bases between them. This CDR3 contains 16 residues. CDR3 sequence (DNA): TGCGCCAGCAGCTTGAGGGGGGAGAGCTCCTACAATGAGCAGTTCTTC. Translated, it gives CASSLRGESSYNEQFF.

This clonotype appeared a few times. This rearrangement joins TRBV4-2 to TRBJ2-1; TRBD1 matches 11 bases. After removal of 0 bases from V and 8 bases from J, the junction contained 6 bases not matched to a gene. The V gene's germline CDR1 is LGHNA and CDR2 YNFKEQ. The CDR3 is made up of 16 amino acids. The CDR3 coding sequence is TGTGCCAGCAGCCAAGATGATGGACAGGGGGCCTATGAGCAGTTCTTC. Amino acid sequence: CASSQDDGQGAYEQFF.

The chain combines TRBV20-1 with TRBJ2-3; 8 bases match TRBD2. CDR1 and CDR2 from the germline V gene are DFQATT and SNEGSKA (reference sequence). The J segment lost 4 bases and the V segment lost 5 bases, leaving 5 bases of the junction unmatched. The CDR3 contains 13 residues. The CDR3 sequence is CSARGGLADTQYF. CDR3 in DNA: TGCAGTGCTCGGGGGGGATTAGCAGATACGCAGTATTTT.

The V call is TRBV20-1, the J call TRBJ1-5; D gene uncertain. Per the germline V gene, CDR1 is DFQATT and CDR2 is SNEGSKA (reference sequence). There are 15 residues in the CDR3. Trimming left V 0 bases short and J 4 bases short, with 13 bases between. CDR3 nucleotides: TGCAGTGCTAGAGATTTCGGTGCTCAAAATCAGCCCCAGCATTTT. This translates into CSARDFGAQNQPQHF.

J is TRBJ2-3 and V is TRBV24-1, with D possibly being TRBD2 (6 bases). CDR1 is KGHDR and CDR2 is SFDVKD in the germline V gene. Trimming took off 6 bases at V and 6 bases at J, with 18 bases between the two ends. The CDR3 is made up of 15 amino acids. CDR3 protein: CATSSEGGSGDTQYF. CDR3 nucleotide sequence: TGTGCCACCAGTTCGGAGGGAGGCAGCGGGGATACGCAGTATTTT.

The chain carries TRBV5-6 and TRBJ2-1; TRBD1 aligns across 7 bases. Unmatched junction bases numbered 2, after V lost 4 bases and J lost 4 bases. The CDR3 consists of 13 residues. Germline V gene lookup returns CDR1 SGHDT and CDR2 YYEEEE. CDR3 bases: TGTGCCAGCAGCCAGGACAGGTACAATGAGCAGTTCTTC. Its translation: CASSQDRYNEQFF.

This clonotype was observed a few times. This rearrangement joins TRBV7-8 to TRBJ2-7; D might be TRBD2 (5 bases). Trimming took off 5 bases at V and 7 bases at J, with 18 bases between the two ends. The CDR3 has 14 amino acids. Germline CDR1 SGHVS, CDR2 FQNEAQ. CDR3 region: CASSPIVVRGEQYV. The CDR3 DNA sequence: TGTGCCAGCAGCCCCATTGTTGTCCGAGGGGAGCAGTACGTC.

This clonotype showed up just a few times. This chain links TRBV4-2 with TRBJ2-5; 10 positions match TRBD1. The CDR3 has 16 residues. Trimming cost V 2 bases and J 2 bases; bases outside gene matches: 5. CDR1 LGHNA and CDR2 YNFKEQ come from the germline V gene. CDR3 residues: CASSQPPGQGQETQYF. The CDR3 DNA reads TGTGCCAGCAGCCAACCCCCGGGACAGGGGCAAGAGACCCAGTACTTC.

This clonotype was observed a handful of times. The chain links TRBV7-9 to TRBJ2-3; 7 positions agree with TRBD2. Germline lookup yields CDR1 SEHNR and CDR2 FQNEAQ (reference sequence). After removal of 4 bases from V and 6 bases from J, the junction contained 13 bases not matched to a gene. The CDR3 covers 16 residues. The CDR3 here is CASSSAASGLLDTQYF. DNA of the CDR3: TGTGCCAGCAGCTCGGCGGCTAGCGGACTGTTGGATACGCAGTATTTT. The full variable domain, completed using reference TRBV7-9 and TRBJ2-3, is DTGVSQNPRHKITKRGQNVTFRCDPISEHNRLYWYRQTLGQGPEFLTYFQNEAQLEKSRLLSDRFSAERPKGSFSTLEIQRTEQGDSAMYLCASSSAASGLLDTQYFGPGTRLTVL.

This chain uses TRBV11-2 with TRBJ1-1; D remains unclear. Germline-derived CDR1 and CDR2 are SGHAT and FQNNGV. The CDR3 runs 16 residues. V was shortened by 5 bases and J by 6 bases, with 22 bases between the two germline ends. The chain's CDR3 is CASSPRAPRSIAEAFF. Written as DNA, the CDR3 is TGTGCCAGCAGCCCCCGAGCCCCACGCTCTATCGCTGAAGCTTTCTTT.

This clonotype was picked up a small number of times. The chain has TRBV5-6 and TRBJ2-2; maybe TRBD2 (6 bases). This CDR3 contains 16 residues. Germline V gene lookup returns CDR1 SGHDT and CDR2 YYEEEE. Trimming pared 4 bases from V and 4 bases from J, leaving 17 bases between. CDR3 sequence reads: CASSPAAGLITGELFF. The CDR3 nucleotides are TGTGCCAGCAGCCCTGCAGCGGGCCTGATCACCGGGGAGCTGTTTTTT. Supplemented by reference TRBV5-6 and TRBJ2-2, the full variable domain reads DAGVTQSPTHLIKTRGQQVTLRCSPKSGHDTVSWYQQALGQGPQFIFQYYEEEERQRGNFPDRFSGHQFPNYSSELNVNALLLGDSALYLCASSPAAGLITGELFFGEGSRLTVL.

This clonotype was observed many times. V usage is TRBV9 and J usage is TRBJ2-2; 8 bases align to TRBD2. The germline V gene encodes CDR1 SGDLS and CDR2 YYNGEE. The CDR3 runs to 16 residues. V lost 4 bases to trimming and J lost 0 bases; unmatched junction nucleotides: 5. The CDR3 spells CASSHPAGANTGELFF. The CDR3 DNA sequence: TGTGCCAGCAGCCACCCAGCGGGGGCGAACACCGGGGAGCTGTTTTTT.

This clonotype was seen more than once but under ten times. J is TRBJ1-5 and V is TRBV5-1; tentative D call: TRBD1 (5 bases). This CDR3 has 15 residues. Germline-derived CDR1 and CDR2 are SGHRS and YFSETQ. V was trimmed by 4 bases and J by 4 bases, leaving 15 bases between them. CDR3 residues: CASSELGGRNQPQHF. In DNA form, the CDR3 reads TGCGCCAGCAGCGAGCTGGGGGGGAGGAATCAGCCCCAGCATTTT. The full variable domain, completed using reference TRBV5-1 and TRBJ1-5, is KAGVTQTPRYLIKTRGQQVTLSCSPISGHRSVSWYQQTPGQGLQFLFEYFSETQRNKGNFPGRFSGRQFSNSRSEMNVSTLELGDSALYLCASSELGGRNQPQHFGDGTRLSIL.

This clonotype has only a few counts. The J gene is TRBJ2-5, the V gene TRBV30; no reliable D call. V was trimmed by 0 bases and J by 1 base, leaving 6 bases between them. Germline CDR1 reads GTSNPN; CDR2 reads SVGIG (reference sequence). The CDR3 length is 13 residues. This chain's CDR3 is CAWSVNSQETQYF. The CDR3 DNA sequence: TGTGCCTGGAGTGTAAACAGCCAAGAGACCCAGTACTTC.